This is a list of T cell receptor beta chains from one sample in a study of T cell responses to AZD1222 COVID-19 vaccine. TCRdb's table, derived via immunoSEQ multiplex PCR, lists solely in-frame clones and lacks some. Of roughly 160,000 clones in the sample, over 75% were seen once. This material consisted of peripheral blood, taken 28 days after the second AZD1222 dose. The source is an adult who received the AZD1222 COVID-19 vaccine. The CDR3 runs from the conserved cysteine through the conserved F or W. The order of the fields is J gene, clone size, V gene, D gene, CDR3 length, CDR3 DNA, CDR3 protein. The D gene is left open where the match is weak. Only some rows state a clone size, as once, few, many or a class for expanded clones.

j_gene: TRBJ1-1; abundance: -; v_gene: TRBV20-1; d_gene: -; len: 11; CDR3nt: TGCAGTGCCCCGTGGGAGGGTAGAGCTTTCTTT; CDR3aa: CSAPWEGRAFF
j_gene: TRBJ1-2; abundance: -; v_gene: TRBV6-1; d_gene: -; len: 12; CDR3nt: TGTGCCAGCAGTGAACAGGGTTCTGGCTACACCTTC; CDR3aa: CASSEQGSGYTF
j_gene: TRBJ2-7; abundance: once; v_gene: TRBV6-6; d_gene: -; len: 16; CDR3nt: TGTGCCAGCAGTTACAGGGGGGCTAAGGAGCTCTACGAGCAGTACTTC; CDR3aa: CASSYRGAKELYEQYF
j_gene: TRBJ1-1; abundance: -; v_gene: TRBV5-1; d_gene: -; len: 13; CDR3nt: TGCGCCAGCAGCTACTACGGGAACACTGAAGCTTTCTTT; CDR3aa: CASSYYGNTEAFF
j_gene: TRBJ1-1; abundance: -; v_gene: TRBV7-2; d_gene: -; len: 15; CDR3nt: TGTGCCAGCAGTCCCCGGGCAGGAGGGGCCACTGAAGCTTTCTTT; CDR3aa: CASSPRAGGATEAFF
j_gene: TRBJ1-2; abundance: once; v_gene: TRBV30; d_gene: -; len: 11; CDR3nt: TGTGCCTGGAGCCCAAGCAATGGCTACACCTTC; CDR3aa: CAWSPSNGYTF
j_gene: TRBJ1-3; abundance: once; v_gene: TRBV30; d_gene: -; len: 11; CDR3nt: TGTGCCTGGAGTGGGCGAAACACCATATATTTT; CDR3aa: CAWSGRNTIYF
j_gene: TRBJ1-1; abundance: -; v_gene: TRBV11-3; d_gene: -; len: 15; CDR3nt: TGTGCCAGCAGCGAGGGGGGGCTGGTGAACACTGAAGCTTTCTTT; CDR3aa: CASSEGGLVNTEAFF
j_gene: TRBJ1-2; abundance: -; v_gene: TRBV5-1; d_gene: -; len: 15; CDR3nt: TGCGCCAGCAGCTTGGGGTCTCGGGGGGCGGATGGCTACACCTTC; CDR3aa: CASSLGSRGADGYTF
j_gene: TRBJ2-7; abundance: -; v_gene: TRBV21-1; d_gene: -; len: 17; CDR3nt: TGTGCCAGCAGCATTTCACACTTCGTCTGGGGATTCTACGAGCAGTACTTC; CDR3aa: CASSISHFVWGFYEQYF
j_gene: TRBJ1-2; abundance: -; v_gene: TRBV20-1; d_gene: -; len: 13; CDR3nt: TGCAGTGCTAGTAGGACTGATGACTATGGCTACACCTTC; CDR3aa: CSASRTDDYGYTF
j_gene: TRBJ1-5; abundance: -; v_gene: TRBV6-5; d_gene: -; len: 13; CDR3nt: TGTGCCAGCAGTTACCGGGGTAATCAGCCCCAGCATTTT; CDR3aa: CASSYRGNQPQHF
j_gene: TRBJ1-2; abundance: once; v_gene: TRBV6-5; d_gene: -; len: 15; CDR3nt: TGTGCCAGCAGTTACTCGAAAGTCTTCCGAGGAGGCTACACCTTC; CDR3aa: CASSYSKVFRGGYTF
j_gene: TRBJ1-2; abundance: -; v_gene: TRBV5-1; d_gene: -; len: 16; CDR3nt: TGCGCCAGCCGAAGAGGGGGGCAGAGAAGTAACTATGGCTACACCTTC; CDR3aa: CASRRGGQRSNYGYTF
j_gene: TRBJ1-3; abundance: -; v_gene: TRBV5-6; d_gene: -; len: 15; CDR3nt: TGTGCCAGCAGCTCGGGACGGCTCTCTGGAAACACCATATATTTT; CDR3aa: CASSSGRLSGNTIYF
j_gene: TRBJ2-7; abundance: -; v_gene: TRBV15; d_gene: -; len: 13; CDR3nt: TGTGCCACCAGCAGAGGGGTCCCGGGCGAGCAGTACTTC; CDR3aa: CATSRGVPGEQYF
j_gene: TRBJ2-7; abundance: -; v_gene: TRBV27; d_gene: -; len: 14; CDR3nt: TGTGCCAGCAGTTTATCAACGGGGTACTACGAGCAGTACTTC; CDR3aa: CASSLSTGYYEQYF
j_gene: TRBJ1-2; abundance: -; v_gene: TRBV30; d_gene: -; len: 14; CDR3nt: TGTGCCTGGTTCATGGGGGGGCTTGGCTATGGCTACACCTTC; CDR3aa: CAWFMGGLGYGYTF
j_gene: TRBJ2-7; abundance: -; v_gene: TRBV19; d_gene: -; len: 13; CDR3nt: TGTGCCAGTAGTAGTGGGCGTAGGGTCGAGCAGTACTTC; CDR3aa: CASSSGRRVEQYF
j_gene: TRBJ2-1; abundance: -; v_gene: TRBV5-4; d_gene: TRBD1; len: 14; CDR3nt: TGTGCCAGCAGCTTACAGGGGGCACACAATGAGCAGTTCTTC; CDR3aa: CASSLQGAHNEQFF
j_gene: TRBJ2-5; abundance: -; v_gene: TRBV4-2; d_gene: -; len: 13; CDR3nt: TGTGCCAGCAGCCAAGAATTGGAAGAGACCCAGTACTTC; CDR3aa: CASSQELEETQYF
j_gene: TRBJ1-1; abundance: -; v_gene: TRBV2; d_gene: -; len: 12; CDR3nt: TGTGCCACCGGGGGGATGGACACTGAAGCTTTCTTT; CDR3aa: CATGGMDTEAFF
j_gene: TRBJ1-2; abundance: -; v_gene: TRBV19; d_gene: -; len: 12; CDR3nt: TGTGCCAGTAGGAAGGACAGCTATGGCTACACCTTC; CDR3aa: CASRKDSYGYTF
j_gene: TRBJ1-5; abundance: -; v_gene: TRBV7-2; d_gene: -; len: 15; CDR3nt: TGTGCCAGCAGCTCAGGGACAACCCGCAATCAGCCCCAGCATTTT; CDR3aa: CASSSGTTRNQPQHF
j_gene: TRBJ1-2; abundance: -; v_gene: TRBV5-1; d_gene: -; len: 14; CDR3nt: TGCGCCAGCAGCTTGGACTCCGGGACGTATGGCTACACCTTC; CDR3aa: CASSLDSGTYGYTF